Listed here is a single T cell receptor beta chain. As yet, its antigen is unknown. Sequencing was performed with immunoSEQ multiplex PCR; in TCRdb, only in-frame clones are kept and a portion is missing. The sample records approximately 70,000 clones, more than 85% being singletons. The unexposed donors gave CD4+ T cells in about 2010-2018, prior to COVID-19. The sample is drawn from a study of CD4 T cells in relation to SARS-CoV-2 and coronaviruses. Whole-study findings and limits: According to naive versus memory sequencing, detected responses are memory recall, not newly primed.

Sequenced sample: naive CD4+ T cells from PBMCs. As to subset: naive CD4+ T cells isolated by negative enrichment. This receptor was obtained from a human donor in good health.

As DNA, the CDR3 is TGCAGCGTTCTTCCTGACAAAACTGGCTACACCTTC. This codes for CSVLPDKTGYTF. This chain connects TRBV29-1 to TRBJ1-2; D is uncertain. The germline gives CDR1 SQVTM, CDR2 ANQGSEA. The CDR3 is made up of 12 amino acids. Trimming removed 5 bases from V and 7 bases from J, with 14 bases in between.